This passage covers 32 T cell receptor beta chains from one sample sequenced in a study of T cell changes during pregnancy in multiple sclerosis. Measured with immunoSEQ multiplex PCR; TCRdb has only the in-frame clones, and not every one. The sample has roughly 51,000 clones; 94% are singletons. The material sequenced was CD8+ T cells from peripheral blood mononuclear cells, taken before pregnancy. The receptor source for this set is a female donor with multiple sclerosis, enrolled in a pregnancy study.

The rearrangement joins TRBV5-6 to TRBJ1-2; D might be TRBD1 (5 bases). CDR3 length: 13 residues. The V gene lost 4 bases and the J gene lost 5 bases, with 12 bases spanning the gap. The germline V gene has CDR1 SGHDT and CDR2 YYEEEE. The CDR3 sequence is CASSPGGGYGYTF. The CDR3 DNA is TGTGCCAGCAGCCCTGGGGGGGGTTATGGCTACACCTTC.

The V and J genes are TRBV14 and TRBJ1-2; D possibly corresponds to TRBD1 (5 bases). V shed 2 bases and J shed 4 bases, with 14 bases lying between them. The CDR3 is made up of 15 amino acids. Germline V gene sequence: CDR1 SGHDN, CDR2 FVKESK. The CDR3 coding sequence is TGTGCCAGCAGCCAATTGGCAGGGTCTCTCTATGGCTACACCTTC. Translation: CASSQLAGSLYGYTF.

CDR3 in DNA: TGTGCCATCAGTGTGCCCCCAGCTAGCGGGAGGGACGAGCAGTACTTC. Its protein is CAISVPPASGRDEQYF. This chain uses TRBV10-3 with TRBJ2-7; 12 bases match TRBD2. CDR1 ENHRY and CDR2 SYGVKD come from the germline V gene. Trimming at V came to 4 bases and at J to 5 bases, leaving 9 bases not matched to a gene. The CDR3 is 16 amino acids.

In this sample, this clone turned up once. The rearrangement joins TRBV13 to TRBJ2-7; tentative D call: TRBD2 (5 bases). CDR3 length: 12 residues. Germline V gene data show CDR1 as PRHDT and CDR2 as FYEKMQ (reference sequence). V shed 5 bases and J shed 7 bases, with 12 bases lying between them. The CDR3 spells CASSMTGFEQYF. The CDR3 nucleotides read TGTGCCAGCAGCATGACGGGGTTTGAGCAGTACTTC.

The chain recombines TRBV27 with TRBJ2-7; tentative D call: TRBD1 (6 bases). Trimming removed 6 bases from V and 3 bases from J, with 15 bases in between. The CDR3 totals 14 residues. Germline assignment: CDR1 MNHEY and CDR2 SMNVEV (reference sequence). CDR3 DNA: TGTGCCAGCAGGGATGGGACAAACCTCTACGAGCAGTACTTC. This sequence encodes CASRDGTNLYEQYF.

Worth noting for this clone: Other DNA sequences in this sample translate to the same CDR3. The chain links TRBV19 to TRBJ1-1; D is undetermined. The V gene lost 8 bases and the J gene lost 1 base, with 8 bases spanning the gap. The CDR3 loop spans 12 amino acids. The germline CDR1 and CDR2 sequences are LNHDA and SQIVND (reference sequence). DNA of the CDR3: TGTGCCAGTTCGACGGGGAACACTGAAGCTTTCTTT. Encoded protein: CASSTGNTEAFF.

This clone has only a few counts. The chain combines TRBV19 with TRBJ1-2; D is possibly TRBD1 (6 bases). V lost 3 bases and J lost 3, with 20 bases in between. Germline CDR1 LNHDA, CDR2 SQIVND (reference sequence). This CDR3 comprises 17 residues. The CDR3 DNA reads as TGTGCCAGTAGTATGAGCAGGGGATCGTTGGGGGACTATGGCTACACCTTC. Amino acid sequence: CASSMSRGSLGDYGYTF.

This clone was picked up one time. The gene calls are TRBV10-3 and TRBJ2-7, with 12 positions matching TRBD2. V was pared by 3 bases and J by 4 bases, with 7 bases of the junction left unmatched. Germline values: CDR1 ENHRY, CDR2 SYGVKD. CDR3 length equals 16 residues. CDR3 residues: CAISDPTSGSLYEQYF. In DNA form, the CDR3 reads TGTGCCATCAGTGATCCGACTAGCGGGAGTTTGTACGAGCAGTACTTC.

The rearrangement links TRBV27 to TRBJ2-5, with a tentative D call TRBD1 (5 bases). Trimming removed 2 bases at V and 7 bases at J, with 14 bases between. Germline V gene lookup returns CDR1 MNHEY and CDR2 SMNVEV (reference sequence). CDR3 length equals 14 residues. In nucleotides, the CDR3 is TGTGCCAGCAGTTTAGGGGCAGCTTTCGGGACCCAGTACTTC. Translated: CASSLGAAFGTQYF.

This clone was seen only a few times. The chain couples TRBV4-2 to TRBJ2-7; TRBD2 agrees at 12 bases. The CDR3 has 17 amino acids. V trimming: 0 bases; J trimming: 6 bases; junction bases outside the gene matches: 9. CDR1 and CDR2 (germline): LGHNA, YNFKEQ. In DNA form, the CDR3 reads TGTGCCAGCAGCCAAGAAAGTCTAGCGGGAGGGGTCTCCGAGCAGTACTTC. This sequence encodes CASSQESLAGGVSEQYF.

The gene calls are TRBV11-2 and TRBJ2-2; TRBD2 aligns across 14 bases. Germline V lookup: CDR1 SGHAT, CDR2 FQNNGV. The V gene end was trimmed by 6 bases and the J gene end by 5 bases; junction bases not matched to a gene: 2. CDR3 length: 15 amino acids. The DNA of the CDR3 is TGTGCCAGCAGTCGGACTAGCGGGAGGACCGGGGAGCTGTTTTTT. Translating it yields CASSRTSGRTGELFF. Full variable domain (outside the CDR3, taken from reference TRBV11-2 and TRBJ2-2): EAGVAQSPRYKIIEKRQSVAFWCNPISGHATLYWYQQILGQGPKLLIQFQNNGVVDDSQLPKDRFSAERLKGVDSTLKIQPAKLEDSAVYLCASSRTSGRTGELFFGEGSRLTVL.

The chain employs TRBV7-9 and TRBJ2-2; 7 bases map to TRBD2. Losses at the gene ends were 4 bases for V and 3 bases for J; bases not matched to a gene: 8. In germline, CDR1 is SEHNR, CDR2 FQNEAQ (reference sequence). CDR3 size: 16 residues. In nucleotides, the CDR3 is TGTGCCAGCAGCTCAGGACTAGGGATATACACCGGGGAGCTGTTTTTT. Encoded protein: CASSSGLGIYTGELFF.

The chain links TRBV28 to TRBJ2-1, with a weak D call TRBD1 (6 bases). V shed 4 bases and J shed 6 bases, with 13 bases lying between them. This CDR3 comprises 14 residues. Germline loops: CDR1 MDHEN, CDR2 SYDVKM. CDR3 in DNA: TGTGCCAGCAGTTGGGGGACAAGACCCAATGAGCAGTTCTTC. Translating gives CASSWGTRPNEQFF.

This clone was seen only once. The rearrangement links TRBV9 to TRBJ2-5, with TRBD1 as a possible D gene (6 bases). The germline gives CDR1 SGDLS, CDR2 YYNGEE. Trimming took off 3 bases at V and 3 bases at J, with 18 bases between the two ends. There are 16 residues in the CDR3. The CDR3 nucleotides are TGTGCCAGCAGCGGGGGACATGGGCCTCCCGAAGAGACCCAGTACTTC. Translating gives CASSGGHGPPEETQYF.

The CDR3 is CASSEGQANSYEQYF. In DNA, the CDR3 is TGTGCCAGCAGTGAGGGACAGGCGAACTCCTACGAGCAGTACTTC. This chain joins TRBV6-1 and TRBJ2-7; 8 bases are a match to TRBD1. The V and J ends lost 3 bases and 0 bases, in that order; junction bases with no gene match: 4. Germline-derived CDR1 and CDR2 are MNHNS and SASEGT. The CDR3 contains 15 residues.

This clone showed up just a few times. The V call is TRBV9, the J call TRBJ1-2, with 7 bases fitting TRBD1. The CDR3 is made up of 14 amino acids. Germline-derived CDR1 and CDR2 are SGDLS and YYNGEE. The V gene end was trimmed by 7 bases and the J gene end by 2 bases; junction bases not matched to a gene: 8. CDR3 sequence (DNA): TGTGCCAGCGGGACAGAGCGGGCGAACTATGGCTACACCTTC. This gives the protein CASGTERANYGYTF.

The chain recombines TRBV19 with TRBJ1-1, with TRBD1 identical over 8 bases. The CDR3 has 12 residues. The germline CDR1 and CDR2 sequences are LNHDA and SQIVND (reference sequence). V trimming: 11 bases; J trimming: 6 bases; junction bases outside the gene matches: 8. The chain's CDR3 is CAVGQGASEAFF. The CDR3 bases are TGTGCCGTAGGGCAGGGGGCCTCTGAAGCTTTCTTT.

CDR3 bases: TGTGCCAGCAGTGGGACAGGGGATAATTCACCCCTCCACTTT. Translating gives CASSGTGDNSPLHF. The rearrangement links TRBV6-1 to TRBJ1-6, with 9 bases aligning to TRBD1. This CDR3 is 14 amino acids long. Germline-derived CDR1 and CDR2 are MNHNS and SASEGT. J lost 5 bases, V lost 4 bases, and 0 bases had no gene match.

The CDR3 sequence: CASSFGPGLAQHF. The DNA for the CDR3 is TGTGCCAGTAGTTTCGGACCGGGACTGGCCCAGCATTTT. The chain carries TRBV19 and TRBJ1-5; weak D call: TRBD1 (5 bases). The germline gives CDR1 LNHDA, CDR2 SQIVND (reference sequence). Deletions cut 5 bases from V and 11 bases from J, with 16 bases between. The CDR3 is made up of 13 amino acids.

The chain combines TRBV28 with TRBJ2-1; TRBD2 is a possible D gene (6 bases). The CDR3 spans 15 residues. The V and J ends lost 6 bases and 0 bases respectively, with 12 bases between them. Per germline, CDR1 MDHEN and CDR2 SYDVKM. CDR3 sequence (DNA): TGTGCCAGCAGAGGAGGGACGGGCTCCTACAATGAGCAGTTCTTC. Protein: CASRGGTGSYNEQFF.

The chain joins TRBV11-2 to TRBJ1-2; D may be TRBD1 (5 bases). V lost 5 bases and J lost 5, with 18 bases in between. CDR1 is SGHAT and CDR2 is FQNNGV in the germline V gene. The CDR3 sequence is 15 residues long. The CDR3 bases are TGTGCCAGCAGCCACTTACAGGCCTTGATGTATGGCTACACCTTC. Translated, it gives CASSHLQALMYGYTF.

The V gene is TRBV7-2, the J gene TRBJ2-3; 7 bases align to TRBD1. Trimming removed 3 bases from V and 0 bases from J; junction bases left unmatched: 3. This CDR3 is built from 15 residues. CDR1 and CDR2 from the germline V gene are SGHTA and FQGNSA. DNA for the CDR3: TGTGCCAGCAGCTTGATGACAGGGAGCACAGATACGCAGTATTTT. Translation gives CASSLMTGSTDTQYF.

V usage is TRBV30 and J usage is TRBJ2-1, with a tentative D call TRBD2 (5 bases). The CDR3 is 16 amino acids. The ends were cut back, 0 bases at V and 2 bases at J, with 14 bases in the middle. Germline CDR1 reads GTSNPN; CDR2 reads SVGIG (reference sequence). CDR3 coding DNA: TGTGCCTGGAGTGTCGACGTGGGAGATCCCTACAATGAGCAGTTCTTC. Translated, it gives CAWSVDVGDPYNEQFF. The whole variable domain, filled in from reference TRBV30 and TRBJ2-1, reads SQTIHQWPATLVQPVGSPLSLECTVEGTSNPNLYWYRQAAGRGLQLLFYSVGIGQISSEVPQNLSASRPQDRQFILSSKKLLLSDSGFYLCAWSVDVGDPYNEQFFGPGTRLTVL.

The rearrangement joins TRBV10-1 to TRBJ2-7; D is uncertain. The CDR3 runs 11 residues. Germline V lookup: CDR1 WNHNN, CDR2 SYGVQD (reference sequence). Trimming shortened V by 6 bases and J by 0 bases, and 3 bases separated the two germline ends. The CDR3 DNA follows: TGCGCCAGCAGCAACTCCTACGAGCAGTACTTC. Its protein product is CASSNSYEQYF.

The chain couples TRBV6-1 to TRBJ1-5; the D gene is possibly TRBD1 (5 bases). The germline V gene encodes CDR1 MNHNS and CDR2 SASEGT. V lost 2 bases and J 3 bases, leaving 8 bases between the germline ends. CDR3 length equals 14 residues. The CDR3 here is CASSETGVNQPQHF. The CDR3 DNA reads as TGTGCCAGCAGTGAAACGGGGGTCAATCAGCCCCAGCATTTT.

CDR3 sequence (DNA): TGTGCCAGCAGCTTGGGGGACAGGGTCTCTGAAGCTTTCTTT. This sequence encodes CASSLGDRVSEAFF. This chain links TRBV5-4 with TRBJ1-1, with 9 positions matching TRBD1. Germline CDR1 is SGHNT and CDR2 is YYREEE (reference sequence). V was clipped by 0 bases and J by 6 bases; unmatched bases: 3. The CDR3 runs to 14 residues.

The gene calls are TRBV9 and TRBJ1-4; D perhaps matches TRBD1 (5 bases). Trimming left V 3 bases short and J 7 bases short, with 7 bases between. The CDR3 sequence is 12 residues long. CDR1 and CDR2 from the germline V gene are SGDLS and YYNGEE. Here the CDR3 reads CASSGGGEKLFF. CDR3 coding DNA: TGTGCCAGCAGCGGGGGGGGTGAAAAACTGTTTTTT.

The chain combines TRBV19 with TRBJ1-5, with D perhaps matching TRBD1 (5 bases). This CDR3 is 14 amino acids long. Germline V lookup: CDR1 LNHDA, CDR2 SQIVND (reference sequence). Trimming cost V 4 bases and J 0 bases, with 7 bases left between them. The CDR3 spells CASSTDSSNQPQHF. CDR3 DNA: TGTGCCAGTAGTACAGACAGTAGCAATCAGCCCCAGCATTTT.

The chain has TRBV27 and TRBJ2-7; D is undetermined. The CDR3 extends over 15 amino acids. Trimming pared 2 bases from V and 2 bases from J, leaving 13 bases between. Germline CDR1 and CDR2: MNHEY and SMNVEV (reference sequence). The CDR3 protein is CASSLVGRIPYEQYF. In DNA form, the CDR3 reads TGTGCCAGCAGTTTAGTTGGCAGGATCCCCTACGAGCAGTACTTC.

V and J are TRBV4-1 and TRBJ2-2; 8 bases match TRBD1. The V segment lost 4 bases and the J segment 4 bases; nucleotides outside the gene matches: 17. This CDR3 is 19 amino acids long. Germline V lookup: CDR1 MGHRA, CDR2 YSYEKL. CDR3 sequence: CASSLIHRGYDRGTGELFF. The CDR3 DNA reads TGCGCCAGCAGCCTTATCCATAGGGGATATGACAGGGGCACCGGGGAGCTGTTTTTT.

In its sample, this clone was seen a few times. The chain recombines TRBV2 with TRBJ1-4; D might be TRBD1 (5 bases). Trimming shortened V by 8 bases and J by 8 bases, and 18 bases separated the two germline ends. This CDR3 contains 14 residues. Germline values: CDR1 SNHLY, CDR2 FYNNEI. The CDR3: CASRVGGEHEKLFF. The CDR3 DNA is TGTGCCAGCCGGGTAGGAGGGGAACACGAAAAACTGTTTTTT. Complete variable domain (other parts from reference TRBV2 and TRBJ1-4): EPEVTQTPSHQVTQMGQEVILRCVPISNHLYFYWYRQILGQKVEFLVSFYNNEISEKSEIFDDQFSVERPDGSNFTLKIRSTKLEDSAMYFCASRVGGEHEKLFFGSGTQLSVL.

V gene TRBV6-6 combines with J gene TRBJ2-1; D uncertain. This CDR3 spans 15 amino acids. Germline V gene lookup returns CDR1 MNHNY and CDR2 SVGAGI (reference sequence). The V end lost 6 bases, the J end lost 3 bases, and 15 bases lay between the germline ends. The CDR3 sequence: CASSPLAEIYNEQFF. The DNA of the CDR3 is TGTGCCAGCAGCCCACTTGCGGAGATCTACAATGAGCAGTTCTTC.